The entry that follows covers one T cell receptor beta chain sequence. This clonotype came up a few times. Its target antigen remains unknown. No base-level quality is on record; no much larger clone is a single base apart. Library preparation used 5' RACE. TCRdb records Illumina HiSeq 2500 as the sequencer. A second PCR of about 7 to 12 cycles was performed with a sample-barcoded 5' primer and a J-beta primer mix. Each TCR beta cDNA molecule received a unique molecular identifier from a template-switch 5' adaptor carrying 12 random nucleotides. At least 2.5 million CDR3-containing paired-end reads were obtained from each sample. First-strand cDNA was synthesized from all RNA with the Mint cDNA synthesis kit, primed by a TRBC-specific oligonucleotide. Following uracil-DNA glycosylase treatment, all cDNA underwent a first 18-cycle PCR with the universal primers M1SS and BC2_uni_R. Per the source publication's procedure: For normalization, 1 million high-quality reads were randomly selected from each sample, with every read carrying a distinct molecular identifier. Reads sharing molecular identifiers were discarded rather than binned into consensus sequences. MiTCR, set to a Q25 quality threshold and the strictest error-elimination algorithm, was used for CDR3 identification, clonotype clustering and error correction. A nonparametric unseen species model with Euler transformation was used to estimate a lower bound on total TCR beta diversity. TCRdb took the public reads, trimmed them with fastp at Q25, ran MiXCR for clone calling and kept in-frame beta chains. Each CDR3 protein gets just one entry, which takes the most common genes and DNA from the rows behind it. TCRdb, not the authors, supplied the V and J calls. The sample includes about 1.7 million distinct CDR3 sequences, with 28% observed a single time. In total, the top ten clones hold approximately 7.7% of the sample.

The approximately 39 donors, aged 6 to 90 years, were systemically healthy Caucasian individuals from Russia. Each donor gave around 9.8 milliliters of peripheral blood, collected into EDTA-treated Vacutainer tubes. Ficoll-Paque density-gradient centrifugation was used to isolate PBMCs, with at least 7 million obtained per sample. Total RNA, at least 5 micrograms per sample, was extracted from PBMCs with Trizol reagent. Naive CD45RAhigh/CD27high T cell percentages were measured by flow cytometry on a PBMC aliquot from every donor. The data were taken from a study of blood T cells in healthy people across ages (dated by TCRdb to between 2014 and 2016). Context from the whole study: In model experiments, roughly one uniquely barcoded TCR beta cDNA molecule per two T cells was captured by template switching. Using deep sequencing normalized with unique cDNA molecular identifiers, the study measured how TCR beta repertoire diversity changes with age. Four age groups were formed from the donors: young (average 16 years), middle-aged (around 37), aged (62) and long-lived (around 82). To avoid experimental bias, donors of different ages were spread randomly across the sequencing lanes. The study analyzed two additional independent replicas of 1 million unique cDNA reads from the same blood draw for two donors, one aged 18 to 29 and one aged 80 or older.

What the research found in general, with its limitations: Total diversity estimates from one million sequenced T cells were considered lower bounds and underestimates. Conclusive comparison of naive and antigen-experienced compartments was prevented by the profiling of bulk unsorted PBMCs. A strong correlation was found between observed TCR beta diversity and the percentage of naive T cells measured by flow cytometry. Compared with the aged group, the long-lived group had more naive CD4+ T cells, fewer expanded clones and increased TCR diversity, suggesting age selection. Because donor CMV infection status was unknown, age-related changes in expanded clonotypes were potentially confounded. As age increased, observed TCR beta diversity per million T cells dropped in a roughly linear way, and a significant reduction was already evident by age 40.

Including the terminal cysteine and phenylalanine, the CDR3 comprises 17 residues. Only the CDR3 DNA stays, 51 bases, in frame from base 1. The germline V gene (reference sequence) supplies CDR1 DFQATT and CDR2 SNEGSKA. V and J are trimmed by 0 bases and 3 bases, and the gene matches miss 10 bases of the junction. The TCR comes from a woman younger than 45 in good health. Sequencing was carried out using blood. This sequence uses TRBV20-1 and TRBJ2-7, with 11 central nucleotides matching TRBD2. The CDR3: CSAREIYTGLAVYEQYF. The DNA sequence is TGCAGTGCTAGAGAAATTTATACGGGACTAGCGGTCTACGAGCAGTACTTC.